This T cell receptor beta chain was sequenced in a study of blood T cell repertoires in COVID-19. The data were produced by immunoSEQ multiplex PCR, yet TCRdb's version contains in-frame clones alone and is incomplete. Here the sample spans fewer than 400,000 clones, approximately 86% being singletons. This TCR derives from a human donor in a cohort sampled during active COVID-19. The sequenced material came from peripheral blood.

CDR3 sequence reads: CASTQQGGSDTQYF. CDR3 DNA sequence: TGTGCCAGTACCCAACAGGGGGGGTCGGATACGCAGTATTTT. This chain joins TRBV19 and TRBJ2-3, with a possible D match to TRBD1 (8 bases). This CDR3 has 14 residues. The V and J ends lost 7 bases and 6 bases respectively, with 17 bases between them. CDR1 and CDR2 (germline): LNHDA, SQIVND (reference sequence).